A selection of T cell receptor beta chains follows, all from one sample in a study of early T cells in non-severe SARS-CoV-2 infection. Via MiXCR, TCRdb re-called the 5' RACE reads, giving one row per CDR3 protein. The data show about 50,000 distinct CDR3 sequences, approximately 8.5% seen once. Specimen: whole blood. The origin of the receptors is an adult who was a healthcare worker with PCR-confirmed SARS-CoV-2 infection or an uninfected control (not recorded which). CDR3s include the opening cysteine and the closing phenylalanine or tryptophan. The order of the fields is D gene, clone size, V gene, J gene, CDR3 DNA, CDR3 protein. The D gene is left open where the match is weak. Clone size is shown for a subset of rows, as once, few, many or a class of expanded clone.

d_gene: -; abundance: -; v_gene: TRBV4-1; j_gene: TRBJ1-5; CDR3nt: TGCGCCAGCAGCCAAGTGCACACAAGCAATCAGCCCCAGCATTTT; CDR3aa: CASSQVHTSNQPQHF
d_gene: TRBD2; abundance: many; v_gene: TRBV7-2; j_gene: TRBJ2-1; CDR3nt: TGTGCCAGCAGTTCTAGCGGGACAAACTACAATGAGCAGTTCTTC; CDR3aa: CASSSSGTNYNEQFF
d_gene: TRBD2; abundance: few; v_gene: TRBV5-1; j_gene: TRBJ2-7; CDR3nt: TGCGCCAGCAGCTCGGGACTAGCGGACTACGAAGAGCAGTACTTC; CDR3aa: CASSSGLADYEEQYF
d_gene: -; abundance: -; v_gene: TRBV6-1; j_gene: TRBJ1-5; CDR3nt: TGTGCCAGCAAACAGGGCTTTTTAAGCAATCAGCCCCAGCATTTT; CDR3aa: CASKQGFLSNQPQHF
d_gene: -; abundance: many; v_gene: TRBV18; j_gene: TRBJ1-1; CDR3nt: TGTGCCAGCTCACCGGCACAGGCATCGGGAGTGAACACTGAAGCTTTCTTT; CDR3aa: CASSPAQASGVNTEAFF
d_gene: -; abundance: many; v_gene: TRBV29-1; j_gene: TRBJ1-2; CDR3nt: TGCAGCGTTGAGGGGGGCAGGTTTGAGTCTGGCTACACCTTC; CDR3aa: CSVEGGRFESGYTF
d_gene: TRBD2; abundance: many; v_gene: TRBV20-1; j_gene: TRBJ2-2; CDR3nt: TGCAGTGCTGTCGATATGGGACTAGCGGGCGGGCGGTCCACCGGGGAGCTGTTTTTT; CDR3aa: CSAVDMGLAGGRSTGELFF
d_gene: -; abundance: many; v_gene: TRBV29-1; j_gene: TRBJ2-5; CDR3nt: TGCAGCGTTGGCCCAGGGATTTCGGAGACCCAGTACTTC; CDR3aa: CSVGPGISETQYF
d_gene: TRBD2; abundance: few; v_gene: TRBV20-1; j_gene: TRBJ2-7; CDR3nt: TGCAGTGCTAGAGATCGGTGGTCGACTACGGGGGGATACGAGCAGTACTTC; CDR3aa: CSARDRWSTTGGYEQYF
d_gene: TRBD2; abundance: -; v_gene: TRBV4-3; j_gene: TRBJ2-1; CDR3nt: TGCGCCAGCAGCCAAGAGGGGACTATCAATGAGCAGTTCTTC; CDR3aa: CASSQEGTINEQFF